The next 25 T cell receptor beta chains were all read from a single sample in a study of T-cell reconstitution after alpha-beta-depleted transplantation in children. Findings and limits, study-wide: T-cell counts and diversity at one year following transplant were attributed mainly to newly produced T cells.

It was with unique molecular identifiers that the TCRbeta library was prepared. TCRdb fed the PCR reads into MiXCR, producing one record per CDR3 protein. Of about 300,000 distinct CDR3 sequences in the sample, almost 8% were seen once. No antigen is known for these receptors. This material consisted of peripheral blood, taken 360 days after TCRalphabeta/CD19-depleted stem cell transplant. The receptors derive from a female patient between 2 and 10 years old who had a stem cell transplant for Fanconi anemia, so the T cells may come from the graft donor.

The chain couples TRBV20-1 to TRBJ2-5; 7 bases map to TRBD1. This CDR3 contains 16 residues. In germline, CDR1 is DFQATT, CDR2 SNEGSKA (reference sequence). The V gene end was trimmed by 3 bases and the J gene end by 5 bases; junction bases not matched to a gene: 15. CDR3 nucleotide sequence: TGCAGTGCTAGCTCCTCGGGACGTCTCAGGGGGGAGACCCAGTACTTC. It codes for CSASSSGRLRGETQYF.

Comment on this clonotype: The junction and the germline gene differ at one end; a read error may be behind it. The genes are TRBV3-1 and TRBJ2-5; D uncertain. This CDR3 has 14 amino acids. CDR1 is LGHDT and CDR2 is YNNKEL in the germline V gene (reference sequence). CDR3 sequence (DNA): TGTGCCAGCAACCAAGGATTCAGACAAGAGACCCAGTACTTC. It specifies CASNQGFRQETQYF.

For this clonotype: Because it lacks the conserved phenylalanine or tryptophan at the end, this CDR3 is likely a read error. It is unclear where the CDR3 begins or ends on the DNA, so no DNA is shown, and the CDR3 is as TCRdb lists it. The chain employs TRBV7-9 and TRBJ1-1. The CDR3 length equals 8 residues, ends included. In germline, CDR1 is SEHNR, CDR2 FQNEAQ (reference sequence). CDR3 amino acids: CASSLAFS.

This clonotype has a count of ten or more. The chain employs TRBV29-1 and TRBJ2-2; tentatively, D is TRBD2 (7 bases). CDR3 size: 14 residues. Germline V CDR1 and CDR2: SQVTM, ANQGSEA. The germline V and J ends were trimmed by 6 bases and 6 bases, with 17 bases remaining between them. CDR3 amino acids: CSVGGGALPGELFF. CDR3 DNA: TGCAGCGTGGGAGGGGGGGCTCTGCCCGGGGAGCTGTTTTTT.

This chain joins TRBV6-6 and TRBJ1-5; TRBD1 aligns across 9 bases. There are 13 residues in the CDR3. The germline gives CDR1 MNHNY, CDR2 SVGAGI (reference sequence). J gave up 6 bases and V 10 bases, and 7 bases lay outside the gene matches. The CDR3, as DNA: TGTGCCATCACAGGGGGCTGGGGTCAGCCCCAGCATTTT. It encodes CAITGGWGQPQHF.

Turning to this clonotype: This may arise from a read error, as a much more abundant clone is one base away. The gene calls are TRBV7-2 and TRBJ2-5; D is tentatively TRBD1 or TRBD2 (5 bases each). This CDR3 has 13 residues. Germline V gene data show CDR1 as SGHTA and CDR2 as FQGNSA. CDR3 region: CASSMGPQETQHF. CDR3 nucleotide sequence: TGTGCCAGCAGCATGGGACCGCAAGAGACCCAGCACTTC.

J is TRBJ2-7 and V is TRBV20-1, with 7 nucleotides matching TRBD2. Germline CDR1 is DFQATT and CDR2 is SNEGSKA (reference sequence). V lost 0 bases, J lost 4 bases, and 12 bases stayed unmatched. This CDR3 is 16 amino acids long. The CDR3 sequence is CSARDWEGRGLYEQYF. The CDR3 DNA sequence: TGCAGTGCTAGAGATTGGGAGGGGCGGGGCCTTTACGAGCAGTACTTC.

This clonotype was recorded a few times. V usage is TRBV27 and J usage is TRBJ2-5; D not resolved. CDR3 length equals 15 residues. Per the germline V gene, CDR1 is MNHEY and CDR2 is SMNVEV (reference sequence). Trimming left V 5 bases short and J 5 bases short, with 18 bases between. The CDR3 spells CASSPLTGMGETQYF. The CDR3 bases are TGTGCCAGCAGTCCCCTGACCGGTATGGGGGAGACCCAGTACTTC.

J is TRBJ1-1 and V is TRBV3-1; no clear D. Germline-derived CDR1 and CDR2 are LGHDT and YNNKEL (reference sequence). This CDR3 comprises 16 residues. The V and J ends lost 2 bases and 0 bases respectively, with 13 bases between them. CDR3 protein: CASSQIWENLNTEAFF. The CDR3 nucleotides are TGTGCCAGCAGCCAAATCTGGGAAAACTTGAACACTGAAGCTTTCTTT.

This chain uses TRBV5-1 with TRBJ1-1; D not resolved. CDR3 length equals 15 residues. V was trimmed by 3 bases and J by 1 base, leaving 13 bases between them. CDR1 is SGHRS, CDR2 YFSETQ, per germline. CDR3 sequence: CASSSAGVGNTEAFF. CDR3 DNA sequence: TGCGCCAGCAGCTCGGCCGGGGTCGGGAACACTGAAGCTTTCTTT.

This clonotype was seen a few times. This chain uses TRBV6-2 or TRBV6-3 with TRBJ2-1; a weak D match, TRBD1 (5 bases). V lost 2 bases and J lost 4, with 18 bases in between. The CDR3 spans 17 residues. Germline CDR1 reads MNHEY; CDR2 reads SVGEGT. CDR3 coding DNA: TGTGCCAGCAGTTACGGAACAGGCGCCTTCCTTTACAATGAGCAGTTCTTC. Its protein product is CASSYGTGAFLYNEQFF.

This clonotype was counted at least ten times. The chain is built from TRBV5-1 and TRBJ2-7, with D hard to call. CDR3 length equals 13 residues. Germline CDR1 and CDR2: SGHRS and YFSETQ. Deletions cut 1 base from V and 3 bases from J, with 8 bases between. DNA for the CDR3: TGCGCCAGCAGCTTGTACTCCGTCTACGAGCAGTACGTC. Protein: CASSLYSVYEQYV.

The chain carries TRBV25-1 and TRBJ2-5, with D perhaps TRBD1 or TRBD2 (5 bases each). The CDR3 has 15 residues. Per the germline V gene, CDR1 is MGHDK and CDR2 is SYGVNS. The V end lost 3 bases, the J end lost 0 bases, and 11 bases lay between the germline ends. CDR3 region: CASSEGENYQETQYF. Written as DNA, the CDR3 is TGTGCCAGCAGTGAGGGGGAAAACTACCAAGAGACCCAGTACTTC.

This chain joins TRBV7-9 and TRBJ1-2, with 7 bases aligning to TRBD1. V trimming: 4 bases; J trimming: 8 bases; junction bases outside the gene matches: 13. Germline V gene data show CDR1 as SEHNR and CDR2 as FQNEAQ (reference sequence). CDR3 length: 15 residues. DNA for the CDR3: TGTGCCAGCAGCTCCCTACAGGGGTATGGAAGAGGCTACACCTTC. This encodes CASSSLQGYGRGYTF.

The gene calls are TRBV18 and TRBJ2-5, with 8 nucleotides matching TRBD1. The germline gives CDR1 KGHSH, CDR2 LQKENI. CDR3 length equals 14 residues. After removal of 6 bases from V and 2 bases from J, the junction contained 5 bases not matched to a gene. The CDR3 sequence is CASSNRGVQETQYF. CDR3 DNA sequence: TGTGCCAGCTCGAACAGGGGGGTACAAGAGACCCAGTACTTC.

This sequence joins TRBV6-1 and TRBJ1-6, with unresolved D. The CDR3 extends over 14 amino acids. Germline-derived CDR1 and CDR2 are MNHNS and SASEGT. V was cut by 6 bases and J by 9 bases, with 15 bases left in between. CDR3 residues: CASRNMVALSPLHF. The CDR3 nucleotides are TGTGCCAGCAGAAATATGGTGGCTCTTTCACCCCTCCACTTT.

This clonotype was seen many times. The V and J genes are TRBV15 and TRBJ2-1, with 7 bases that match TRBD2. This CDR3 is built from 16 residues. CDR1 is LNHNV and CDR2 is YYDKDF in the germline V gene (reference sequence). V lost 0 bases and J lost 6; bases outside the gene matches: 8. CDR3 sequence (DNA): TGTGCCACCAGCAGAGACAGCTTGGTAGCGGGCAATGAGCAGTTCTTC. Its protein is CATSRDSLVAGNEQFF.

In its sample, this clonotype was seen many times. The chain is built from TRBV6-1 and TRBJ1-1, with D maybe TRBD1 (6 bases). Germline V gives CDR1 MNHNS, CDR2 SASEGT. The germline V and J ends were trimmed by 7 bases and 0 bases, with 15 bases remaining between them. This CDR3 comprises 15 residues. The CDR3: CASNSPTGMNTEAFF. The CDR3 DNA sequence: TGTGCCAGCAACAGTCCCACAGGGATGAACACTGAAGCTTTCTTT.

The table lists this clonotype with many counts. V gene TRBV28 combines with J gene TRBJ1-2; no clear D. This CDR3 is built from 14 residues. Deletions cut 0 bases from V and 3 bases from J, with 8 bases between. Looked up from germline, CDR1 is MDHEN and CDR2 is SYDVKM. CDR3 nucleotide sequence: TGTGCCAGCAGTTTATGGGAATCTGACTATGGCTACACCTTC. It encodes CASSLWESDYGYTF.

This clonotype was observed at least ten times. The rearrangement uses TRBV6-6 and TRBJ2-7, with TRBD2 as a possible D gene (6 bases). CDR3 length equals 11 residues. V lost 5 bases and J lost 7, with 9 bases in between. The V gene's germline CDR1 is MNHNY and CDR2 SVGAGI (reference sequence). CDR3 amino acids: CASSHSGEQYF. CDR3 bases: TGTGCCAGCAGTCACAGCGGGGAGCAGTACTTC.

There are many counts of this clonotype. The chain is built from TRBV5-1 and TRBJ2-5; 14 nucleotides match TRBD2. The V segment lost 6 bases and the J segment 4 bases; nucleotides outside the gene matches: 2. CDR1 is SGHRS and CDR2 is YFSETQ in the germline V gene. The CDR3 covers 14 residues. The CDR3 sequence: CASNGLAGGETQYF. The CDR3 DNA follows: TGCGCCAGCAATGGACTAGCGGGAGGAGAGACCCAGTACTTC.

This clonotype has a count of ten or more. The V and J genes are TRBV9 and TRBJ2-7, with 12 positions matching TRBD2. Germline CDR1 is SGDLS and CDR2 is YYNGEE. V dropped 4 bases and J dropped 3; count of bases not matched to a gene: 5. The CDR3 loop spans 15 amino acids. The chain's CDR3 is CASSTGLAGNYEQYF. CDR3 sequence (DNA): TGTGCCAGCAGCACCGGACTAGCGGGGAACTACGAGCAGTACTTC. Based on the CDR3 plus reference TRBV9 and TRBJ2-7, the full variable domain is DSGVTQTPKHLITATGQRVTLRCSPRSGDLSVYWYQQSLDQGLQFLIQYYNGEERAKGNILERFSAQQFPDLHSELNLSSLELGDSALYFCASSTGLAGNYEQYFGPGTRLTVT.

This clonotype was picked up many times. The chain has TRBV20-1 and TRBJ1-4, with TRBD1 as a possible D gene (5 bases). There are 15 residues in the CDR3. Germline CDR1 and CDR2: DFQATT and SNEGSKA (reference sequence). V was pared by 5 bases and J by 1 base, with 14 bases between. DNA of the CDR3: TGCAGTGCTGCCTCCGCCCAGGGAACTAATGAAAAACTGTTTTTT. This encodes CSAASAQGTNEKLFF.

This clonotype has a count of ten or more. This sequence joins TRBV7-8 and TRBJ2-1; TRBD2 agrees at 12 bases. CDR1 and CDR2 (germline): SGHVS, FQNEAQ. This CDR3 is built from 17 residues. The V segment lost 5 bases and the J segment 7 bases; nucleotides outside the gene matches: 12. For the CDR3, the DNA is TGTGCCAGCAGCCCGCTAGCGGGGGGGGGACTAGGAAATGAGCAGTTCTTC. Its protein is CASSPLAGGGLGNEQFF.

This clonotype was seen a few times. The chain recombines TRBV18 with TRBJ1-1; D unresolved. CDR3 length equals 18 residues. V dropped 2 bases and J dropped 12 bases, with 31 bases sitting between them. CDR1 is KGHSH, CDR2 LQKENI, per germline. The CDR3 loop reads CASSPVFTEGGYPGMTFF. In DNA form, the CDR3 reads TGTGCCAGCTCACCAGTCTTTACTGAAGGTGGGTATCCGGGAATGACTTTCTTT.